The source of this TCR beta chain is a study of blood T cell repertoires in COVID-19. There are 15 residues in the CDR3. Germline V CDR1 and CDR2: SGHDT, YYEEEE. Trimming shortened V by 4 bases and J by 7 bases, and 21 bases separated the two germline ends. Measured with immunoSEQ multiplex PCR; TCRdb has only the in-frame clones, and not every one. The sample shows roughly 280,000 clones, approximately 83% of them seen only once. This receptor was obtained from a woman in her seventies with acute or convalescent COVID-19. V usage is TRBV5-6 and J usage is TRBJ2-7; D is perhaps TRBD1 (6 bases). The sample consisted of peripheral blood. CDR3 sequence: CASSQDRRRPAEQYF. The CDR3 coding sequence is TGTGCCAGCAGCCAGGACAGAAGAAGGCCTGCTGAGCAGTACTTC.